This T cell receptor beta chain was observed in a study of CD8 T cells in ankylosing spondylitis. This CDR3 region has 14 residues. Trimming removed 2 bases at V and 7 bases at J, with 9 bases between. CDR1 MGHRA and CDR2 YSYEKL come from the germline V gene. TCRdb reprocessed the 5' RACE reads via MiXCR and lists one record per CDR3 protein. Among around 770,000 distinct CDR3 sequences listed, 15% to 20% were seen once. Only a few counts were recorded for this clonotype. Its cognate antigen is unknown. Overall study findings and caveats: Ankylosing spondylitis blood appeared to carry a characteristic TCR beta motif of seven to nine highly homologous variants.

Sequencing used blood, either unsorted or a sorted T cell fraction (not recorded which). The TCR was taken from a male donor with ankylosing spondylitis. The chain joins TRBV4-1 to TRBJ1-6, with D possibly matching TRBD1 (5 bases). CDR3 residues: CASSQQGGNSPLHF. DNA of the CDR3: TGCGCCAGCAGCCAACAGGGCGGGAATTCACCCCTCCACTTT.